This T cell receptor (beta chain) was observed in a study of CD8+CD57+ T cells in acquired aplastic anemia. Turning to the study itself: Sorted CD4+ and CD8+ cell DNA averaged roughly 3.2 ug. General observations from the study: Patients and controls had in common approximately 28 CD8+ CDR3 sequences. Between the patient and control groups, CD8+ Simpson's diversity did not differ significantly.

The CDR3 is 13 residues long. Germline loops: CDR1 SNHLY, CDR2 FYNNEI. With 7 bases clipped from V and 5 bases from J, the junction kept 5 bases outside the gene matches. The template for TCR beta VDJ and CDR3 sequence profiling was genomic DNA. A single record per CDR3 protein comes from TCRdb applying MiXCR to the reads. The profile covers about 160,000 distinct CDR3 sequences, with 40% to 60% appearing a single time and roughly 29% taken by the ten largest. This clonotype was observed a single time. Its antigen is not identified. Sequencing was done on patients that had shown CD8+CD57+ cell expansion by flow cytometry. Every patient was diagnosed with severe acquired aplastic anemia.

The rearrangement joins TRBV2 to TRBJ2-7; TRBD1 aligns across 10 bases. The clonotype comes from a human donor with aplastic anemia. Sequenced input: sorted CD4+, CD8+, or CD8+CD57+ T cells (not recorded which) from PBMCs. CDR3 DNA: TGTGCCAGCAACTGGGACAGGGGAGACGAGCAGTACTTC. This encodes CASNWDRGDEQYF.